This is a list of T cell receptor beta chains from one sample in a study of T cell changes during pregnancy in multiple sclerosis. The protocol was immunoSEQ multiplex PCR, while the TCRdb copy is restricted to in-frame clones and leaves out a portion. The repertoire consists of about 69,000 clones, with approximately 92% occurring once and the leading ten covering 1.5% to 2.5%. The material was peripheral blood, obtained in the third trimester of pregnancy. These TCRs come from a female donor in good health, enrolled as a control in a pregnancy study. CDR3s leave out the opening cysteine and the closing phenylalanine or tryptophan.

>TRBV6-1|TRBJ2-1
ASTLLEYNEQF
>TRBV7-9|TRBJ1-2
ASSLGQLANYGYT
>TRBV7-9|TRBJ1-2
ASSRGDYGYT
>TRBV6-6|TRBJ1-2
ASSPGTTNYGYT
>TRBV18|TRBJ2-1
ASSPPGQVYNEQF
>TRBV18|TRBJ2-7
ASSPPGTSGYEQY
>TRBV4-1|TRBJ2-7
ASSQDPAGLTYEQY
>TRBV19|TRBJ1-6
ASSRNRDSPLH
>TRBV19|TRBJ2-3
ASSGTSTDTQY
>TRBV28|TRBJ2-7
AYGGDPYEQY
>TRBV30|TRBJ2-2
AWGRGLDGELF
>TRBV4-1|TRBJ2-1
ASSQKSFVEQF
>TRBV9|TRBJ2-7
ASSVEGAQGDEQY